This is a list of T cell receptor beta chains from one sample in a study of cytomegalovirus exposure and HLA in healthy donors. Repertoires were generated with immunoSEQ multiplex PCR, while TCRdb's copy carries only in-frame clones and drops some. The sample lists 80,000 to 100,000 clones, under 80% occurring once. Sequenced material: PBMCs. The receptors were gathered from a man aged 50 to 59 in good health and CMV-seropositive. CDR3s include the opening cysteine and the closing phenylalanine or tryptophan. A D gene is named only where the DNA matches it firmly. Some rows have no size entry. The others give once, few or many, or a class for an expanded clone.

TRBJ1-1	TRBD1	TRBV2	-	CASRGQPNTEAFF	TGTGCCAGCAGGGGACAGCCTAACACTGAAGCTTTCTTT
TRBJ1-1	-	TRBV4-3	-	CASSQATGVRTEAFF	TGCGCCAGCAGCCAAGCTACAGGCGTTCGGACTGAAGCTTTCTTT
TRBJ1-1	TRBD1	TRBV5-1	-	CASSWGQGREWNTEAFF	TGCGCCAGCAGCTGGGGACAGGGAAGGGAATGGAACACTGAAGCTTTCTTT
TRBJ1-1	TRBD1	TRBV4-2	-	CASSQDRDRGLKAFF	TGTGCCAGCAGCCAAGACCGGGACAGGGGACTAAAAGCTTTCTTT
TRBJ1-5	TRBD1	TRBV10-3	once	CAISEMDRGFNQPQHF	TGTGCCATCAGTGAGATGGACAGGGGGTTCAATCAGCCCCAGCATTTT
TRBJ1-5	-	TRBV5-6	-	CASSLQGGSNQPQNF	TGTGCCAGCAGTTTGCAGGGAGGAAGCAATCAGCCCCAGAATTTT
TRBJ2-1	-	TRBV5-1	-	CASSLRWGDEQFF	TGCGCCAGCAGCTTGCGCTGGGGCGATGAGCAGTTCTTC
TRBJ1-5	TRBD1	TRBV2	few	CASSSTGMLGQPQHF	TGTGCCAGCAGCTCGACAGGGATGCTGGGTCAGCCCCAGCATTTT
TRBJ2-3	TRBD1	TRBV6-5	-	CASSYSGTGADTQYF	TGTGCCAGCAGTTACTCCGGGACAGGGGCAGATACGCAGTATTTT
TRBJ2-5	-	TRBV18	once	CASSPPNRVETQYF	TGTGCCAGCTCACCACCGAACAGGGTTGAGACCCAGTACTTC
TRBJ1-2	-	TRBV5-1	-	CASSPDDRGANYGYTF	TGCGCCAGCAGCCCGGATGACAGAGGAGCTAACTATGGCTACACCTTC
TRBJ2-7	-	TRBV4-1	-	CASSLQQGDEQYF	TGCGCCAGCAGCCTCCAACAGGGCGACGAGCAGTACTTC
TRBJ1-4	-	TRBV5-1	-	CASSTSGGQDEKLFF	TGCGCCAGCAGCACCTCGGGGGGGCAGGATGAAAAACTGTTTTTT
TRBJ1-1	-	TRBV5-1	-	CASSLEVGTQNTEAFF	TGCGCCAGCAGCTTGGAGGTGGGGACACAGAACACTGAAGCTTTCTTT
TRBJ2-7	TRBD1	TRBV7-9	-	CASSSEPGTAAYEQYF	TGTGCCAGCAGCTCGGAACCCGGGACAGCGGCCTACGAGCAGTACTTC
TRBJ2-1	TRBD1	TRBV7-8	-	CASSLEGTGWYNEQFF	TGTGCCAGCAGCTTAGAAGGGACAGGGTGGTACAATGAGCAGTTCTTC
TRBJ1-2	TRBD1	TRBV27	once	CASSPQGQGSKSSGYPF	TGTGCCAGCAGTCCCCAGGGACAGGGATCAAAATCATCTGGCTACCCCTTC
TRBJ1-1	-	TRBV2	few	CASHPIHKDPGEAFF	TGTGCCAGCCACCCGATCCACAAAGACCCGGGTGAAGCTTTCTTT
TRBJ2-1	-	TRBV6-5	-	CASSGGAARFYPVF	TGTGCCAGCAGTGGGGGGGCAGCCAGATTCTATCCGGTCTTC
TRBJ2-6	TRBD2	TRBV11-3	-	CASSLTSGGSGANVLTF	TGTGCCAGCAGCTTAACCTCCGGGGGGTCGGGGGCCAACGTCCTGACTTTC
TRBJ1-5	-	TRBV4-3	few	CASSQDPGINQPQNF	TGCGCCAGCAGCCAAGATCCGGGGATCAATCAGCCCCAGAATTTT
TRBJ2-5	TRBD2	TRBV10-2	-	CASSVTSGGRETQYF	TGCGCCAGCAGTGTAACTAGCGGGGGAAGAGAGACCCAGTACTTC
TRBJ2-2	TRBD2	TRBV7-9	-	CASVGRANTGELFF	TGTGCCAGCGTGGGGAGGGCGAACACCGGGGAGCTGTTTTTT
TRBJ2-1	TRBD2	TRBV7-9	-	CASSYPSGGAYNEQFF	TGTGCCAGCAGCTACCCTAGCGGGGGGGCCTACAATGAGCAGTTCTTC
TRBJ2-2	-	TRBV11-3	-	CASSRDSYKQGELFF	TGTGCCAGCAGCCGAGACTCGTACAAGCAAGGGGAGCTGTTTTTT
TRBJ1-5	TRBD1	TRBV5-1	-	CASSPTGVQPQHF	TGCGCCAGCAGCCCTACAGGGGTTCAGCCCCAGCATTTT
TRBJ1-6	TRBD1	TRBV9	-	CASGLDRGNSPLNF	TGTGCCAGCGGATTAGACAGGGGAAATTCACCCCTCAACTTT
TRBJ1-1	TRBD1	TRBV5-4	-	CASSSQGDRGTEAFF	TGTGCCAGCAGCTCGCAAGGGGACAGGGGCACTGAAGCTTTCTTT
TRBJ1-5	-	TRBV28	-	CASSWGLGNQPQHF	TGTGCCAGCAGTTGGGGGCTAGGCAATCAGCCCCAGCATTTT
TRBJ1-5	TRBD1	TRBV4-1	few	CASSQGIGTGNQPQNF	TGCGCCAGCAGCCAAGGGATCGGGACAGGGAATCAGCCCCAGAATTTT
TRBJ2-5	-	TRBV7-6	few	CASSSTREMKETQYF	TGTGCCAGCAGCTCAACTCGGGAAATGAAAGAGACCCAGTACTTC
TRBJ2-5	TRBD1	TRBV5-1	-	CASSLGTGAAQETQYF	TGCGCCAGCAGCCTAGGGACAGGGGCGGCCCAAGAGACCCAGTACTTC
TRBJ2-7	-	TRBV6-1	-	CASKGLEGIF	TGTGCCAGCAAAGGACTGGAGGGAATCTTC
TRBJ2-2	TRBD2	TRBV2	-	CASSGLAGGTGELFF	TGTGCCAGCAGTGGCCTAGCGGGGGGTACCGGGGAGCTGTTTTTT